One T cell receptor (beta chain) is described in this entry. Its target is unknown. Germline loops: CDR1 SGHTA, CDR2 FQGNSA. Trimming left V 5 bases short and J 3 bases short, with 12 bases between. The CDR3 spans 14 residues. Using immunoSEQ multiplex PCR, the repertoire was profiled, and TCRdb retains in-frame clones only, with some absent. The table includes some 390,000 clones, 75% to 90% detected once. The treatment was: around 19 received Ad26.COV2.S at low or high dose, single or two shots; five or six received placebo; per-sample allocation not given. The samples date from day 63 after the first vaccine or placebo injection. This specimen belongs to a study of Ad26.COV2.S vaccination and SARS-CoV-2 variants. Study-wide background: The Ad26.COV2.S arm of the COV1001 trial was where the donor was placed. Intramuscular Ad26.COV2.S doses were given once or twice, 56 days apart.

The study, taken as a whole, reports: Ad26.COV2.S recipients had broader spike-specific TCRs (P = 0.0014). Assessments of TCR breadth and depth may have underestimated the total T cell responses.

The receptor's source is a person aged 18-65 years who received the Ad26.COV2.S COVID-19 vaccine or a placebo. Sequencing used peripheral blood, obtained in a trial of Ad26.COV2.S vaccine versus placebo. This chain connects TRBV7-2 to TRBJ2-3; possibly TRBD1 or TRBD2 for D (6 bases each). The CDR3 loop is CASSLGGKTDTQYF. The CDR3 DNA reads as TGTGCCAGCAGCCTAGGGGGGAAGACAGATACGCAGTATTTT.